Listed below are T cell receptor beta chains from one sample, sequenced in a study of T cell responses to AZD1222 COVID-19 vaccine. Profiling relied on immunoSEQ multiplex PCR, and the TCRdb table lists in-frame clones only, not all of them. The repertoire table contains about 140,000 clones. The sample comprised peripheral blood. These receptors all come from an adult in good health. The CDR3 runs from the conserved cysteine through the conserved F or W. D genes are given only for firm matches.

J gene,V gene,D gene,CDR3 DNA,CDR3 protein
TRBJ2-2,TRBV7-2,.,TGTGCCAGCAGCTTAGAGGTCCGGGCCGGGGAGCTGTTTTTT,CASSLEVRAGELFF
TRBJ1-5,TRBV7-9,.,TGTGCCAGCAGCCTCGGGGAGGAGGGTCAGCCCCAGCATTTT,CASSLGEEGQPQHF
TRBJ2-1,TRBV6-5,.,TGTGCCAGCAGACCGTGGACGGATACCTACAATGAGCAGTTCTTC,CASRPWTDTYNEQFF
TRBJ1-3,TRBV29-1,.,TGCAGCGTTTATGGTCCCGACTCTGGAAACACCATATATTTT,CSVYGPDSGNTIYF
TRBJ1-3,TRBV5-1,.,TGCGCCAGCAGCTTGGCGGGGGTGAACAGCGGGCGCCCTGGAAACACCATATATTTT,CASSLAGVNSGRPGNTIYF
TRBJ2-7,TRBV3-1/TRBV3-2,TRBD2,TGTGCCAGCAGCCGCCTGAGGGGACTAGAGCACCACGAGCAGTACTTC,CASSRLRGLEHHEQYF
TRBJ1-1,TRBV2,TRBD1,TGTGCCAGCAGGGACAGGGTCCTGAGGAACACTGAAGCTTTCTTT,CASRDRVLRNTEAFF
TRBJ2-2,TRBV4-2,.,TGTGCCAGCAACAACGAGTATGGGGCCGGGGAGCTGTTTTTT,CASNNEYGAGELFF
TRBJ2-2,TRBV3-1/TRBV3-2,.,TGTGCCAGCAGCCAAGATAGTCACCTGTTCGCGAACACCGGGGAGCTGTTTTTT,CASSQDSHLFANTGELFF
TRBJ1-2,TRBV20-1,TRBD1,TGCAGTGCTAGGACAGGGGAGGGCTACACCTTC,CSARTGEGYTF
TRBJ1-1,TRBV11-2,.,TGTGCCAGCAGCTTGCGGGACGATCTGGTGAACACTGAAGCTTTCTTT,CASSLRDDLVNTEAFF